Sequencing of this T cell receptor (beta chain) was carried out in a study of shared clonotypes between healthy human individuals. Turning to the study itself: With ages of 18 to 49, the donors were two women and three men. Findings and limits, study-wide: Few donors restricted represented genetic and exposure-history diversity. Against clonotypes common to all four donors, non-shared ones had lower generation probabilities. Sampling included only blood; tissue repertoires likely differ.

The data were produced by immunoSEQ multiplex PCR, yet TCRdb's version contains in-frame clones alone and is incomplete. The repertoire holds about 2 million clones, with around 95% as singletons. Points on this clone: Its cognate antigen is unknown.

The length of the CDR3 is 15 residues. CDR1 is MNHEY and CDR2 is SMNVEV in the germline V gene (reference sequence). Trimming removed 5 bases at V and 2 bases at J, with 12 bases between. The sample taken for sequencing was naive CD4+ T cells sorted from blood. Subset meaning: CD45RA+ positively selected. This receptor was obtained from a man aged 18 to 30 in good health. The genes are TRBV27 and TRBJ1-4, with D perhaps matching TRBD1 (6 bases). The CDR3 region has the DNA TGTGCCAGCAGTCCATACAGGGTTACTAATGAAAAACTGTTTTTT. Translated, it gives CASSPYRVTNEKLFF.